This TCR beta chain derives from a study of blood T cell repertoires in COVID-19. Study-wide background: Sites in the United States, Italy and Spain provided acute and convalescent COVID-19 samples.

How the authors handled the data: Quantification of nucleated cells was approximated via reference gene primer amplification. Using immunoSEQ multiplex PCR, the repertoire was profiled, and TCRdb retains in-frame clones only, with some absent. V and J calls and clone size come straight from that table; D and trimming were deduced from the DNA. This sample has under 550,000 clones, with 70% to 90% found just once. After removal of 4 bases from V and 1 base from J, the junction contained 6 bases not matched to a gene. Germline CDR1 SGHVS, CDR2 FQNEAQ. The CDR3 covers 16 residues. Enrollment of patients from Seattle took place during active infection, with longitudinal follow-up.

The rearrangement uses TRBV7-8 and TRBJ2-1; TRBD2 aligns across 8 bases. The TCR sequence derives from a man aged 18-30 years with COVID-19, enrolled during active disease. The sample consisted of peripheral blood. CDR3 nucleotides: TGTGCCAGCAGCTCCCGGGGACTAGGGTCCTACAATGAGCAGTTCTTC. It is translated as CASSSRGLGSYNEQFF.